The source of this TCR beta chain is a study of regulatory T cells in long-lasting Graves disease (dated by TCRdb to the early 2020s). About the study as a whole: Patients with newly diagnosed Graves' disease had been on antithyroid drugs for under 3 months. The study was registered as a clinical trial and conducted in China. Patients with persistent Graves' disease were compared with patients with newly diagnosed Graves' disease using TCR sequencing and RNA sequencing of peripheral blood. TCR sequencing covered some 13 persistent and approximately 20 newly diagnosed Graves' disease patients, some 33 samples in total. Study-wide findings and limitations: TRBV28, TRBJ1-2 and TRBJ2-5 were preferentially used in persistent disease, while TRBV20-1 and TRBJ2-1 were favored in newly diagnosed disease. The authors acknowledged the small sample size as a limitation that may reduce accuracy. Sequencing and analysis were limited to the TCR beta chain. Persistent patients shared more public clonotypes among themselves (around 3,000) than newly diagnosed patients did (approximately 970). The study examined only peripheral blood because the primary lesion, thyroid tissue, could not be accessed. Lower TCR Shannon entropy and fewer highly expanded clones were observed in persistent Graves' disease patients than in newly diagnosed patients, which suggested clonal expansion.

The protocol used for the library was multiplex PCR. The data were produced on an Illumina HiSeq 4000. TCR beta libraries were built with iRepertoire HTBI primers and Arm-PCR amplification of CDR3 regions. Before sequencing, the PCR products went through gel purification. The study's own analysis went as follows. A total of some 60 TRBV and some 15 TRBJ segments were identified across samples and were used for gene usage analysis of CDR3 amino acid clonotypes. COPE and FqMerger were used to merge filtered high-quality paired reads into contigs. Contigs were aligned with BLAST to IMGT TRBV, TRBD and TRBJ reference genes, and CDR3 was defined per IMGT. Any clonotype with a frequency above 0.1% was counted as a highly expanded clone. Shannon entropy was used to measure repertoire diversity, and the Gini coefficient was used to measure V-J evenness. Clonotypes shared by more than one individual were considered public. The public reads were run again by TCRdb, first through fastp at Q25 and then through MiXCR, and only productive beta chains were kept. A single entry per CDR3 protein holds the most common genes and DNA from its merged rows. These V and J calls originate from TCRdb's pipeline instead of the authors' own analysis. The sample includes hundreds of thousands of distinct CDR3 sequences, with roughly a sixth observed a single time. The ten largest clonotypes hold 20% to 25% of the sample.

The germline V gene (reference sequence) supplies CDR1 DFQATT and CDR2 SNEGSKA. V is cut by 1 base and J by 6 bases, and the space between the germline ends is 9 bases. The CDR3 runs 12 residues from the cysteine to the phenylalanine. Solely the CDR3 DNA is kept, with 36 bases framed from the first base. This clonotype was seen repeatedly, ten times or more. There is no known antigen for this receptor. No per-base quality is available; no much larger clone lies one base away. The label giving this sample's time point can be read as: newly diagnosed GD, antithyroid drugs for less than 3 months. For both TCR sequencing and RNA sequencing, RNA was extracted from PBMCs using TRIzol. The diagnosis of Graves' disease was made according to American Thyroid Association guidelines. The patients came from an endocrinology department in Xi'an, China. Each patient gave around 9 milliliters of peripheral blood, collected in an EDTA anticoagulant tube. PBMCs were isolated by Ficoll Paque Plus density gradient separation without further T cell sorting. An Agilent 2100 Bioanalyzer and agarose gel were used to check RNA quality, while a NanoDrop 2000 measured RNA concentration.

The sequence was collected from a female donor with Graves disease. The source material was peripheral blood mononuclear cells (PBMCs), sampled at new diagnosis, from a patient treated with antithyroid drugs. The sequence joins TRBV20-1 to TRBJ1-2, with TRBD1 as a weak D call on 6 bases. The DNA sequence is as follows: TGCAGTGCTAGAGGATACAGGGATGGCTACACCTTC. This translates into CSARGYRDGYTF.